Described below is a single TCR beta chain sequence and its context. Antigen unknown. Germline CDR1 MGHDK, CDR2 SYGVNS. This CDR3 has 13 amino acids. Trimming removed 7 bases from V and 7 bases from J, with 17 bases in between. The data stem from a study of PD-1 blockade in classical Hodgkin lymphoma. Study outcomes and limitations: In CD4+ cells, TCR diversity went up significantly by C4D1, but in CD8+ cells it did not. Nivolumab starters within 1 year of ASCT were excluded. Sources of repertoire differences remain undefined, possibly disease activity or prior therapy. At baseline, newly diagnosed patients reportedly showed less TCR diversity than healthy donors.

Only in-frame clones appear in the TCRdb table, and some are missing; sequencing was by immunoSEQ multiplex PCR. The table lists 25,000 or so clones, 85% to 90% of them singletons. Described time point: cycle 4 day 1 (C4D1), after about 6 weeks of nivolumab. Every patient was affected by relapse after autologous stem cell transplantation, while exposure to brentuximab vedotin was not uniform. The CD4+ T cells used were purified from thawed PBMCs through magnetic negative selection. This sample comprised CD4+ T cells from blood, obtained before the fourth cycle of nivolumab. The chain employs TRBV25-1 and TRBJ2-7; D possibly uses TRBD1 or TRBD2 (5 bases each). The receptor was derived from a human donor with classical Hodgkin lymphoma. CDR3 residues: CASIGAGMREQYF. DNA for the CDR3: TGTGCCAGCATCGGGGCAGGGATGAGAGAGCAGTACTTC.